The rows below give T cell receptor beta chains drawn from one sample of a study of blood T cell repertoires in COVID-19. Clones were read by immunoSEQ multiplex PCR, and TCRdb kept only the in-frame ones, dropping some. The table has about 140,000 clones, roughly 84% seen once; the top ten hold about 40%. The sample taken for sequencing was peripheral blood. Source of these receptors: a human donor in a cohort sampled during active COVID-19. CDR3s include the opening cysteine and the closing phenylalanine or tryptophan. A D gene is named only where the DNA matches it firmly. Size is stated for part of the rows, as once, few or many counts, or as a class when the clone is expanded.

clone_size	j_call	d_call	v_call	cdr3_aa	cdr3_nt
NA	TRBJ2-2	NA	TRBV24-1	CATSDIAGTNTGELFF	TGTGCCACCAGTGATATCGCCGGGACGAACACCGGGGAGCTGTTTTTT
NA	TRBJ1-5	NA	TRBV6-5	CASSYGGENQPQHF	TGTGCCAGCAGTTATGGAGGGGAAAATCAGCCCCAGCATTTT
NA	TRBJ1-2	NA	TRBV6-5	CASKTTGNYGYTF	TGTGCCAGCAAAACAACAGGGAACTATGGCTACACCTTC
once	TRBJ1-1	NA	TRBV7-8	CASSLALAGVNTEAFF	TGTGCCAGCAGCTTAGCGCTGGCAGGGGTGAACACTGAAGCTTTCTTT
NA	TRBJ1-5	TRBD1	TRBV19	CASRPGTVGVYSNQPQHF	TGTGCCAGTAGGCCCGGGACAGTGGGCGTATATAGCAATCAGCCCCAGCATTTT
NA	TRBJ1-1	NA	TRBV12-3/TRBV12-4	CASSPYVLAEAFF	TGTGCCAGCAGTCCCTACGTTTTGGCTGAAGCTTTCTTT
NA	TRBJ1-1	NA	TRBV7-3	CASSLQGNTEAFF	TGTGCCAGCAGCTTACAGGGGAACACTGAAGCTTTCTTT
NA	TRBJ1-6	TRBD1	TRBV19	CASSFGRGQGSYNSPLHF	TGTGCCAGTAGTTTCGGCAGGGGGCAAGGATCCTATAATTCACCCCTCCACTTT
NA	TRBJ2-1	TRBD2	TRBV4-3	CASRHATSGGFDEQFF	TGCGCCAGCAGACACGCGACTAGCGGGGGTTTCGATGAGCAGTTCTTC
NA	TRBJ1-4	TRBD1	TRBV4-3	CASSQGDRDHEKLFF	TGCGCCAGCAGCCAAGGGGACAGGGACCACGAAAAACTGTTTTTT
few	TRBJ1-3	NA	TRBV9	CASSVGGVGNTIYF	TGTGCCAGCAGCGTAGGGGGAGTCGGAAACACCATATATTTT
few	TRBJ1-2	NA	TRBV6-6	CASSSQGSGYGYTF	TGTGCCAGCAGTTCCCAGGGGTCTGGGTATGGCTACACCTTC
NA	TRBJ1-6	NA	TRBV15	CATSRDNSSPLHF	TGTGCCACCAGCAGAGATAATTCCTCACCCCTCCACTTT
NA	TRBJ2-5	TRBD1	TRBV18	CASSYRGQETQYF	TGTGCCAGTTCCTACAGGGGGCAAGAGACCCAGTACTTC
NA	TRBJ1-2	NA	TRBV6-2/TRBV6-3	CASSFTGFGYTF	TGTGCCAGCAGCTTCACAGGGTTTGGCTACACCTTC
NA	TRBJ1-2	NA	TRBV5-1	CASSPDINYGYTF	TGCGCCAGCAGTCCGGACATAAACTATGGCTACACCTTC
NA	TRBJ1-5	NA	TRBV24-1	CATSDVGSNQPQHF	TGTGCCACCAGTGATGTCGGGAGCAATCAGCCCCAGCATTTT
NA	TRBJ2-6	TRBD1	TRBV27	CASSSLFRQGRPGANVLTF	TGTGCCAGCAGTTCACTCTTCAGACAGGGAAGGCCCGGGGCCAACGTCCTGACTTTC
NA	TRBJ2-2	NA	TRBV29-1	CSVSGGNTGELFF	TGCAGCGTCTCCGGGGGTAACACCGGGGAGCTGTTTTTT